Below, 20 T cell receptor beta chains from the same sample are listed, as sequenced in a study of blood T cell repertoires in COVID-19. The table came from immunoSEQ multiplex PCR; TCRdb's copy has only in-frame clones and leaves some out. The table records 350,000 or so clones, about 89% of them present only once. Sequencing was done on a sample of peripheral blood. The receptors stem from a woman in her 30s with COVID-19, enrolled during active disease.

The V gene is TRBV29-1, the J gene TRBJ1-2; D call uncertain. This CDR3 spans 14 amino acids. Between the trimmed V and J ends, which lost 5 bases and 8 bases, there was a span of 21 bases. Germline V gene data show CDR1 as SQVTM and CDR2 as ANQGSEA. CDR3 protein: CSVSPGGGFGGYTF. In DNA form, the CDR3 reads TGCAGCGTTTCCCCCGGTGGAGGGTTTGGCGGCTACACCTTC.

The gene calls are TRBV14 and TRBJ2-5; possibly TRBD2 for D (7 bases). The CDR3 extends over 15 amino acids. Germline V gives CDR1 SGHDN, CDR2 FVKESK. Trimming shortened V by 4 bases and J by 5 bases, and 17 bases separated the two germline ends. Here the CDR3 DNA reads TGTGCCAGCAGCCGAGCATGGGGGGGCGCGGAGACCCAGTACTTC. Amino acids: CASSRAWGGAETQYF.

This clone came up once. This chain connects TRBV7-2 to TRBJ1-4; tentatively, D is TRBD1 (6 bases). Trimming stripped 4 bases from V and 8 bases from J, with 17 bases between. Per the germline V gene, CDR1 is SGHTA and CDR2 is FQGNSA. CDR3 length equals 15 residues. The CDR3 is CASSSDIWDMEKLFF. Here the CDR3 DNA reads TGTGCCAGCAGCTCGGACATATGGGACATGGAAAAACTGTTTTTT.

V usage is TRBV21-1 and J usage is TRBJ2-7; the tabulated D call, TRBD2, remains unverified against the DNA. TRBV21-1 is termed a pseudogene. The CDR3 length is 15 residues. The DNA for the CDR3 is TGTGCCAGCAGCAAAAGGGGGAGGGTCTGCCACGAGCAGTACTTC. Encoded protein: CASSKRGRVCHEQYF.

This rearrangement joins TRBV2 to TRBJ2-2; 9 bases map to TRBD2. The CDR3 contains 16 residues. V shed 7 bases and J 7 bases; nucleotides not matched to a gene: 13. Looked up from germline, CDR1 is SNHLY and CDR2 is FYNNEI. DNA for the CDR3: TGTGCCAGCATCATTCTGGCTAGCGGGAATGGCGGGGAGCTGTTTTTT. Translating gives CASIILASGNGGELFF.

This sequence joins TRBV6-5 and TRBJ2-7; D perhaps matches TRBD1 (5 bases). Germline V gene data show CDR1 as MNHEY and CDR2 as SVGAGI. This CDR3 is built from 13 residues. V lost 8 bases to trimming and J lost 3 bases, with 14 bases between them. The DNA of the CDR3 is TGTGCCAGCGACCACAGGCAGGGCTACGAGCAGTACTTC. This gives the protein CASDHRQGYEQYF.

The rearrangement links TRBV27 to TRBJ2-5, with 8 bases that match TRBD1. The CDR3 runs 16 residues. The V gene's germline CDR1 is MNHEY and CDR2 SMNVEV (reference sequence). V was clipped by 5 bases and J by 5 bases; unmatched bases: 13. The CDR3 reads CASSPGQGIGPETQYF. CDR3 DNA sequence: TGTGCCAGCAGTCCAGGACAGGGTATAGGGCCGGAGACCCAGTACTTC.

The V call is TRBV28, the J call TRBJ1-4; D unresolved. The germline V gene encodes CDR1 MDHEN and CDR2 SYDVKM. CDR3 length equals 13 residues. The V gene lost 6 bases and the J gene lost 8 bases, with 13 bases spanning the gap. CDR3 DNA: TGTGCCAGCAGCCGCAACAGAGCCGAAAAACTGTTTTTT. Translated, it gives CASSRNRAEKLFF.

The V and J genes are TRBV5-1 and TRBJ2-2, with 11 bases identical to TRBD2. Germline loops: CDR1 SGHRS, CDR2 YFSETQ. The junction had 5 bases not matched to a gene; V was cut back by 3 bases and J by 4 bases. This CDR3 contains 16 residues. CDR3 DNA sequence: TGCGCCAGCAGCTGGGGACTAGCGGATTTCACCGGGGAGCTGTTTTTT. This sequence encodes CASSWGLADFTGELFF.

The rearrangement joins TRBV5-8 to TRBJ2-7; maybe TRBD2 (5 bases). CDR1 SGHTS and CDR2 YDEGEE come from the germline V gene. V was clipped by 4 bases and J by 0 bases, with 8 bases between them. The CDR3 runs to 13 residues. DNA of the CDR3: TGTGCCAGCAGCGCCGGGAACTCCTACGAGCAGTACTTC. Its protein is CASSAGNSYEQYF.

The chain links TRBV6-5 to TRBJ1-6, with 7 bases identical to TRBD1. V trimming: 6 bases; J trimming: 11 bases; junction bases outside the gene matches: 13. CDR3 length equals 15 residues. CDR1 is MNHEY, CDR2 SVGAGI, per germline. CDR3: CASSGQALGRPPLHF. In DNA form, the CDR3 reads TGTGCCAGCAGCGGACAGGCCTTAGGGCGTCCACCCCTCCACTTT.

The CDR3: CASSLTGGTEAFF. CDR3 nucleotide sequence: TGTGCCAGCAGTTTGACAGGGGGCACTGAAGCTTTCTTT. This chain uses TRBV28 with TRBJ1-1, with 9 positions matching TRBD1. The CDR3 extends over 13 amino acids. Germline values: CDR1 MDHEN, CDR2 SYDVKM. With V trimmed by 3 bases and J by 4 bases, 0 bases remained unmatched.

CDR3 sequence (DNA): TGTGCCATCGGACTAGCGGGAGAACGGGAGCAGTACTTC. Translating it yields CAIGLAGEREQYF. The rearrangement joins TRBV27 to TRBJ2-7, with 13 bases that match TRBD2. With V trimmed by 10 bases and J by 7 bases, 7 bases remained unmatched. Per the germline V gene, CDR1 is MNHEY and CDR2 is SMNVEV (reference sequence). This CDR3 region has 13 residues.

This clone has only one observation. The chain has TRBV24-1 and TRBJ2-1, with 7 bases fitting TRBD1. The germline V gene has CDR1 KGHDR and CDR2 SFDVKD. The junction had 8 bases not matched to a gene; V was cut back by 7 bases and J by 6 bases. The CDR3 has 14 residues. The CDR3 nucleotides are TGTGCCACCAGAGAGACAGGGATGGGCAATGAGCAGTTCTTC. Protein product: CATRETGMGNEQFF.

This clone is a singleton in its sample. The rearrangement joins TRBV3-1 (or the pseudogene TRBV3-2) to TRBJ2-7; D not certain. Germline loops: CDR1 LGHDT, CDR2 YNNKEL (reference sequence). Trimming removed 4 bases from V and 0 bases from J, with 7 bases in between. The CDR3 contains 13 residues. CDR3 nucleotides: TGTGCCAGCAGCCCCCTGGCCTCCTACGAGCAGTACTTC. Translation gives CASSPLASYEQYF.

This clone occurred a few times. This sequence joins TRBV5-1 and TRBJ1-6; weak D call: TRBD1 (5 bases). Germline V gene sequence: CDR1 SGHRS, CDR2 YFSETQ. There are 16 residues in the CDR3. V lost 2 bases and J 7 bases, leaving 16 bases between the germline ends. The CDR3 is CASSFGRQGGNSPLHF. The CDR3 DNA follows: TGCGCCAGCAGCTTTGGTCGGCAGGGTGGCAATTCACCCCTCCACTTT.

The chain employs TRBV4-1 and TRBJ2-7; 7 bases align to TRBD1. The V and J ends lost 5 bases and 1 base, in that order; junction bases with no gene match: 5. CDR1 is MGHRA and CDR2 is YSYEKL in the germline V gene. This CDR3 has 14 amino acids. DNA of the CDR3: TGCGCCAGCAGCGTGGCAGGGGGTTCCTACGAGCAGTACTTC. Protein sequence: CASSVAGGSYEQYF.

This clone has just one count. The chain carries TRBV28 and TRBJ2-7, with D possibly TRBD1 on 8 matching bases. This CDR3 region has 15 residues. Germline CDR1 and CDR2: MDHEN and SYDVKM. V lost 6 bases and J lost 7, with 22 bases in between. CDR3 protein: CASRSSGTGPGEQYF. CDR3 in DNA: TGTGCCAGCAGAAGCAGCGGGACAGGACCCGGTGAGCAGTACTTC.

This clone has a single count. J is TRBJ2-7 and V is TRBV7-6, with D perhaps matching TRBD1 (5 bases). The ends were cut back, 0 bases at V and 5 bases at J, with 11 bases in the middle. The CDR3 has 14 residues. Germline loops: CDR1 SGHVS, CDR2 FNYEAQ. The CDR3 DNA sequence: TGTGCCAGCAGCTTAGCGCAGGGTGTGCACGAGCAGTACTTC. This translates into CASSLAQGVHEQYF.

The CDR3 loop reads CASSFAGGPSEQYF. DNA for the CDR3: TGTGCCAGCAGCTTCGCGGGAGGGCCTTCTGAGCAGTACTTC. The chain carries TRBV5-4 and TRBJ2-7; TRBD2 matches 9 bases. Trimming at V came to 2 bases and at J to 7 bases, leaving 7 bases not matched to a gene. This CDR3 contains 14 residues. The germline gives CDR1 SGHNT, CDR2 YYREEE (reference sequence).